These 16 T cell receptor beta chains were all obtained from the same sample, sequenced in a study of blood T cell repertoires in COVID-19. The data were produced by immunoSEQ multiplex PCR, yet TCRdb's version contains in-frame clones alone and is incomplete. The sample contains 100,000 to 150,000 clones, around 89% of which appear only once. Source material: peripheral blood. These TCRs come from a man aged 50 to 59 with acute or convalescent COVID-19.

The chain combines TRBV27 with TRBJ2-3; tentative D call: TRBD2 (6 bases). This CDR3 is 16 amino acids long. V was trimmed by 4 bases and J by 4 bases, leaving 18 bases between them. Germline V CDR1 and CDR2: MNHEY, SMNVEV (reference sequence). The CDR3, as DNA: TGTGCCAGCAGTTCGATTACGGGAGTAAGATCAGATACGCAGTATTTT. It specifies CASSSITGVRSDTQYF.

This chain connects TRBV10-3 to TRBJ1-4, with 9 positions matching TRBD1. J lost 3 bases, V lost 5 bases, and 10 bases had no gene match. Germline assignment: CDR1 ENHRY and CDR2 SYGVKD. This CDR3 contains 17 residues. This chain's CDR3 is CAISTEPGQGSNEKLFF. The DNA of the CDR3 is TGTGCCATCAGTACCGAACCGGGACAGGGATCTAATGAAAAACTGTTTTTT.

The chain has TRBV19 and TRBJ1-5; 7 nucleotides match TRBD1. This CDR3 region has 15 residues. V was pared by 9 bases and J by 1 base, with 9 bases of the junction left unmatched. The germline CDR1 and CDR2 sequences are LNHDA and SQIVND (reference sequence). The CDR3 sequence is CASDDRERSNQPQHF. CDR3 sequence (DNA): TGTGCCAGCGACGACAGGGAAAGAAGCAATCAGCCCCAGCATTTT.

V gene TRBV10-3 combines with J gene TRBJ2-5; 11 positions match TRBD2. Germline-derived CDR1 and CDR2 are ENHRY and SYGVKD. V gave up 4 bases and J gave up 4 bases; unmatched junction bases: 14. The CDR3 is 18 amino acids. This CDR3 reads CAISGATTSGTLRETQYF. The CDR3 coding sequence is TGTGCCATCAGTGGGGCGACGACTAGCGGGACGCTGAGAGAGACCCAGTACTTC.

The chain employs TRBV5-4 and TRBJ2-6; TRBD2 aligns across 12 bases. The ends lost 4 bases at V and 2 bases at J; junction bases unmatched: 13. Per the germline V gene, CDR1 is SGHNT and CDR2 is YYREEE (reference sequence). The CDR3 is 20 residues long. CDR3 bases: TGTGCCAGCAGCGCGGGTGGACTAGCGGGAAGCCCACCTGGGGCCAACGTCCTGACTTTC. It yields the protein CASSAGGLAGSPPGANVLTF. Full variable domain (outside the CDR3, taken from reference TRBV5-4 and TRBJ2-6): ETGVTQSPTHLIKTRGQQVTLRCSSQSGHNTVSWYQQALGQGPQFIFQYYREEENGRGNFPPRFSGLQFPNYSSELNVNALELDDSALYLCASSAGGLAGSPPGANVLTFGAGSRLTVL.

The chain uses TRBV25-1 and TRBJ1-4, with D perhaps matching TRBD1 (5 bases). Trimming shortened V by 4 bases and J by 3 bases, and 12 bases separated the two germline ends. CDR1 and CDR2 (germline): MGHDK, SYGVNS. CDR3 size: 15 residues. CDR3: CASSGQGGPNEKLFF. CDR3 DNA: TGTGCCAGCAGTGGGCAGGGCGGCCCTAATGAAAAACTGTTTTTT.

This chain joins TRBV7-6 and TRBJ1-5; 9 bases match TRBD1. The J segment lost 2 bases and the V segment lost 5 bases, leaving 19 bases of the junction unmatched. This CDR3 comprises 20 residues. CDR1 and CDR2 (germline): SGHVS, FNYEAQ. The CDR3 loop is CASSPQLEGTGKRGNQPQHF. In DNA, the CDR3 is TGTGCCAGCAGCCCCCAATTGGAGGGGACAGGGAAGAGGGGCAATCAGCCCCAGCATTTT.

In nucleotides, the CDR3 is TGTGCCAGCAGCGACGGGACTAGCGGGATGGATACGCAGTATTTT. It encodes CASSDGTSGMDTQYF. V usage is TRBV9 and J usage is TRBJ2-3, with 13 bases aligning to TRBD2. With 3 bases clipped from V and 6 bases from J, the junction kept 4 bases outside the gene matches. This CDR3 spans 15 amino acids. The germline gives CDR1 SGDLS, CDR2 YYNGEE.

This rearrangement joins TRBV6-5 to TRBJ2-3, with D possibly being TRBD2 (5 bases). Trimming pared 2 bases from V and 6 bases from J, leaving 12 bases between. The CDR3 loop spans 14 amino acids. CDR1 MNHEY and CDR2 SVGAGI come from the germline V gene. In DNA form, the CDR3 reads TGTGCCAGCAGTTACAGGGAGTTCAGGGATACGCAGTATTTT. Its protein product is CASSYREFRDTQYF.

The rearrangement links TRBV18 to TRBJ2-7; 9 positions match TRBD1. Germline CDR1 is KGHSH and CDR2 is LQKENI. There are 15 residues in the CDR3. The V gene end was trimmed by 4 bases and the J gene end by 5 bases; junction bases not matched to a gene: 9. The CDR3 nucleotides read TGTGCCAGCTCACGGGGGCCCGGGACAGGGAACGAGCAGTACTTC. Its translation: CASSRGPGTGNEQYF.

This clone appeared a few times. The DNA for the CDR3 is TGTGCCACCAGCAGAGAGGTAATCGGGGGTACTGAAGCTTTCTTT. Translating it yields CATSREVIGGTEAFF. The chain employs TRBV15 and TRBJ1-1; tentatively, D is TRBD1 (5 bases). The length of the CDR3 is 15 residues. Trimming shortened V by 0 bases and J by 5 bases, and 13 bases separated the two germline ends. In germline, CDR1 is LNHNV, CDR2 YYDKDF (reference sequence).

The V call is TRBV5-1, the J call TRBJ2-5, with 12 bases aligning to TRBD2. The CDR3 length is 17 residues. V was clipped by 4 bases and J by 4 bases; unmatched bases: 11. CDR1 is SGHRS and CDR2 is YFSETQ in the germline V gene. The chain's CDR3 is CASSDPRLAGEGETQYF. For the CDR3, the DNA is TGCGCCAGCAGCGATCCAAGACTAGCGGGAGAGGGAGAGACCCAGTACTTC.

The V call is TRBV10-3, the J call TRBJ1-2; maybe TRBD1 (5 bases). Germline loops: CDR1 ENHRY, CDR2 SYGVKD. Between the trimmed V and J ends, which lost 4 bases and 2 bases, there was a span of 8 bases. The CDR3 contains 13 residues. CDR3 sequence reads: CAISVGGNYGYTF. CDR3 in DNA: TGTGCCATCAGTGTTGGGGGGAACTATGGCTACACCTTC.

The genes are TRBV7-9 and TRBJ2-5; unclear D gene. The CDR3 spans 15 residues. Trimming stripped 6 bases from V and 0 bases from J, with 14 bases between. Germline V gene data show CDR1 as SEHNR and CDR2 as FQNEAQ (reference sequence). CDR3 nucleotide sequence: TGTGCCAGCAGGAGAGGTCCCAGCCACCAAGAGACCCAGTACTTC. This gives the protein CASRRGPSHQETQYF.

The CDR3 region has the DNA TGTGCCGGGGCCGGGACAGACAATTCACCCCTCCACTTT. This translates into CAGAGTDNSPLHF. The chain joins TRBV7-9 to TRBJ1-6; 7 positions agree with TRBD1. The CDR3 length is 13 residues. Trimming took 11 bases from V and 7 from J; bases not matched to a gene: 8. Germline CDR1 reads SEHNR; CDR2 reads FQNEAQ (reference sequence).

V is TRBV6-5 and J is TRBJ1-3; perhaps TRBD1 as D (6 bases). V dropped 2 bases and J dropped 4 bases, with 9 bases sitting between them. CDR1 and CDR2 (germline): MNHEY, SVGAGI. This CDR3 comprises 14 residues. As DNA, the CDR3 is TGTGCCAGCAGTTACGAGGGGGGGGGAAACACCATATATTTT. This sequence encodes CASSYEGGGNTIYF.